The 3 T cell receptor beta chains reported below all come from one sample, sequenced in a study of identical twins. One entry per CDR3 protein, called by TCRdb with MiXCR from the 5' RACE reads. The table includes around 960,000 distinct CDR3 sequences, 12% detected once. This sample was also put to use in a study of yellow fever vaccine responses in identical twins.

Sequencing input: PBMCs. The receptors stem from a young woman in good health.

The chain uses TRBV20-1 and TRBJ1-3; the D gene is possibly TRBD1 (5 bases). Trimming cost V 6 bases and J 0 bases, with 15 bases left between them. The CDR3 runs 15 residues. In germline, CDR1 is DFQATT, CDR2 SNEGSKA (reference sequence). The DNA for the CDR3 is TGCAGTGCAGGTGCGGGGCAAAACTCTGGAAACACCATATATTTT. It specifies CSAGAGQNSGNTIYF.

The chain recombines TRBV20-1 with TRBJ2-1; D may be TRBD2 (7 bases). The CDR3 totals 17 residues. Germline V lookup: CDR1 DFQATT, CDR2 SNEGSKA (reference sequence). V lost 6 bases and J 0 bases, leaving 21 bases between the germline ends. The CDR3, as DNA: TGCAGTGCAGAGAAGAGGGGGGGGCGAGACTCCTACAATGAGCAGTTCTTC. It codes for CSAEKRGGRDSYNEQFF.

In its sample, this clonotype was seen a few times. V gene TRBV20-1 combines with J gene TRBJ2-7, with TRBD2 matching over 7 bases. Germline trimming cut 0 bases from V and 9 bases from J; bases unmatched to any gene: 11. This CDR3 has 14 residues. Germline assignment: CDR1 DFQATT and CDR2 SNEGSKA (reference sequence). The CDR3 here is CSARDPGLPKAQYF. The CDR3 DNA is TGCAGTGCTAGAGATCCGGGACTACCGAAGGCGCAGTACTTC.